This TCR beta chain was obtained from a study of cytomegalovirus exposure and HLA in healthy donors (dated by TCRdb to the late 2010s). Background for the entire study: In an earlier analysis of roughly 500 of the donors, approximately 300 Gb of sequence data and 100 million or so unique TCR beta sequences from roughly 200 million T cells were reported. An early release that covered approximately 600 HLA-typed donors contained around 330 gigabases of sequencing data and 65 million to 100 million unique TCR sequences. The genetic ancestry cluster associated with self-reported Caucasian donors included 81% of the 398 genotyped donors. The study was designed to test whether signatures of past pathogen exposure could be identified by cataloging public T cell receptors. The T cell repertoires of several hundred subjects were profiled by immunosequencing and related to cytomegalovirus serostatus. Along with the approximately 620-subject first cohort, a separate validation cohort of 120 different subjects was used. The study combined high-throughput TCR immunosequencing, statistical association of individual TCRs with disease status, and machine learning to predict cytomegalovirus infection status. To study patterns of TCR occurrence, a later analysis re-analyzed previously published TCR beta repertoires from 600 to 750 donors and added high-resolution HLA genotyping. Rather than drawing on any new phenotypic data, the later analysis identified candidate immune exposures from TCR beta sequences and the way those sequences occurred across donors. An earlier analysis of approximately 580 of the donors used high-throughput TCR beta sequencing to judge whether each TCR beta V gene segment behaved as functional or pseudogenic. Donor age, sex, ethnicity and CMV serostatus were compiled alongside the repertoire data. In a later genetic analysis, genome-wide SNP genotypes for about three fifths of the 666 donors were used, and that subset was treated as a discovery cohort. All discovery cohort repertoires had been generated on a single sequencing platform. HLA typing covered class I and class II loci at four-digit resolution. Typing coverage differed by locus: A, B, C, DRB1 and DQB1 were typed in roughly 620-630 donors, DQA1 in 522, DPA1 in 600 to 610, and DPB1 in 450 to 490. Because of strong linkage in the cohort, four or five DR-DQ haplotypes were treated as single units for association and clustering. Across around 400 genotyped donors of the cohort, an average of about 240,000 unique TCR beta nucleotide sequences per donor were sequenced, and roughly a sixth of those sequences were non-productive.

The CDR3 measures 14 amino acids from cysteine to phenylalanine. Only the CDR3 DNA is retained, 42 bases long and in frame from the first base. V loses 8 bases of germline sequence and J loses 5 bases, and the interval between the two ends is 18 bases. The germline V gene supplies CDR1 SNHLY and CDR2 FYNNEI. On this clone itself: Its target antigen remains unknown. No base-level quality is on record; no much larger clone is a single base apart.

The cohort comprised 550 to 700 healthy bone marrow donors. All cohort members were sampled while nominally healthy, although unrecorded immune exposures were likely present. The donor tested CMV seropositive, placing the donor among the 289 seropositive members of the cohort. A peripheral blood sample was provided by each donor, and peripheral blood mononuclear cells were used for TCR beta sequencing. Genomic DNA was extracted from the blood cell samples with the Qiagen DNeasy Blood Extraction Kit. The paper's findings and limits, for the study overall: In a later genetic analysis, fewer N-insertions in productive TCRs were reported among donors in an Asian-associated ancestry cluster than the roughly 700-donor mean. The 87-base-pair reads could not distinguish some IMGT-functional V segments, including TRBV6-2 and TRBV6-3, so those segments were excluded. In the study, about 150 TCR beta chains were listed as associated with cytomegalovirus. In a later analysis, several top co-occurrence clusters were reported to appear linked to parvovirus B19, influenza, CMV and Epstein-Barr virus. In an earlier analysis of under 600 of the donors, most TCR beta V segments were observed in productive rearrangements about 87% or about 30% of the time, broadly matching IMGT annotations. A later analysis found that most CMV-associated TCR beta chains appeared HLA-restricted, with HLA associations seemingly driven largely by CMV exposure. Most TCR sequences were seen in very few donors, while some public TCRs were found in many individuals. The sequencing pipeline was judged likely to have produced a cluster of highly shared sequence variants as a technical artifact. CMV serostatus was the only immune exposure information available for the cohort. A later genetic analysis associated a missense DCLRE1C variant with V-gene and J-gene trimming of TCR beta chains, and an independent cohort replicated the association. The authors suggested that the approach could potentially be generalized to other disease states and immunological phenotypes. Because HLA typing was missing for some donors at each locus, association tests included only the typed subset. A further reported finding was that TCR beta sequences accurately predicted the HLA-A and HLA-B alleles for most subjects in the first cohort. Because counts were too low, seventeen rarely observed V segments, including chromosome 9 orphons, were left out of the earlier analysis of about 620 of the donors. In a later analysis, the rate of TCR association differed among HLA loci, with DRB1 alleles having the most associated TCRs and HLA-C alleles having the fewest. The cohort was sequenced for TCR beta chains only, and without alpha or paired-chain data the features that could be detected were limited. Three of the identified cytomegalovirus-associated TCR beta chains were confirmed in vitro to be specific for cytomegalovirus antigens. Strong co-occurrence of HLA alleles, especially DR and DQ, made assigning TCR associations to individual alleles difficult. In both the original and validation cohorts, the classifier was reported to diagnose cytomegalovirus status with high specificity and sensitivity. Correlated functional status among segregating V segments might reflect linkage disequilibrium, but an unknown experimental factor could not be ruled out. In a later analysis, HLA-associated TCR beta chains showed more clonal expansion and lower generation probabilities than non-associated chains that were equally common. At a false discovery rate of 0.05, a later analysis linked 16,000 or so TCR beta sequences to specific HLA alleles. Sequencing depth was assumed to be roughly uniform across donors in the presence/absence analyses, though that assumption may not hold.

Libraries were built with the immunoSEQ multiplex PCR assay. For the multiplex PCR, a mixture combining 60 forward primers for TCR Vbeta segments and 13 reverse primers for TCR Jbeta segments was used. A multiplex PCR assay on genomic DNA amplified the CDR3 region of rearranged TCR beta genes. Amplified TCR beta libraries were sequenced as 87-base-pair reads on the Illumina HiSeq System. For the original study's pipeline: In a later analysis, tens of millions of unique TCR beta chains were counted across the approximately 640 repertoires, and around 10 million of these chains were shared by at least two donors. Raw reads were error-corrected and collapsed into unique sequences by a nearest-neighbor algorithm in which closely related sequences were merged to remove PCR and sequencing errors. Alignment of CDR3 sequences to IMGT reference sequences was used to assign V, D and J gene segments. For a sequence to be retained, at least a six-nucleotide match to both a V gene segment and a J gene segment was required. Rearrangements were called productive when the CDR3 lacked stop codons and stayed in frame with V and J; all others were non-productive. Following IMGT convention, CDR3 was defined as the stretch from the second conserved V-encoded cysteine to the conserved J-encoded phenylalanine. The earlier analysis of 587 of the donors excluded sequences that lacked an unambiguous match to a single V gene segment. An earlier analysis of fewer than 650 of the donors classified V segments as functional when productive rearrangements were above 56.7% and as segregating when the standard deviation between donors was above 5%. A statistical classification framework was built to diagnose cytomegalovirus status from the catalog of TCR beta chain sequences. In a later analysis, V and J genes were assigned by comparing TCR nucleotide sequences against IMGT/GENE-DB human TR gene sequences. The TCRdist pipeline was used in a later analysis to assign CDR3 sequences and most-parsimonious VDJ recombination scenarios. A later analysis defined each TCR beta chain by its CDR3 amino acid sequence plus V-gene family, and excluded reads lacking a unique V-gene family. To address suspected cross-contamination and a sequencing artifact, a later analysis removed some 620 highly shared, low-generation-probability nucleotide sequences. In a later analysis, a clonal expansion index for each public chain was calculated from normalized within-repertoire ranks of inferred template counts. In a later analysis, generation probabilities were computed using a VDJ recombination model fitted to out-of-frame rearrangements, and the results were checked against IGoR. Hypergeometric tests were used in a later analysis to score TCR-TCR, TCR-HLA and TCR-CMV co-occurrence, with a repertoire-size bias correction applied to the TCR pairs. False discovery rates were estimated in a later analysis by permuting HLA or CMV assignments 20 times. A later analysis grouped co-occurring TCRs with DBSCAN, adding TCRdist sequence similarity when clustering within HLA-allele-positive subsets. Repertoires with fewer than 30,000 or more than 120,000 public chains, plus five repertoires with anomalous nucleotide sharing, were excluded from co-occurrence clustering. The table comes from immuneACCESS by way of TCRdb, which keeps in-frame sequences with V and J called. Part of the clones is missing from these tables; in studies checked, under half for an unresolved V gene and the rest for unknown reasons. Clone size and the V and J calls come from that table; the DNA yielded D and trimming. Within this sample are approximately 190,000 clones, with over 70% of them counted one time only. Around 2% of the sample is held by the ten biggest clonotypes.

Sequencing was done on a sample of PBMCs. Recombination connected TRBV2 to TRBJ1-1; D gene: possibly TRBD1, on 6 matching bases. This clonotype was sampled from a woman under 30 in good health and CMV-seropositive. The nucleotides are TGTGCCAGCGAAAATGGTCAGGGGTGGACTGAAGCTTTCTTT. Its protein reads: CASENGQGWTEAFF.